This TCR beta chain was sequenced in a study of blood T cell repertoires in COVID-19. As processed by the authors: Estimated nucleated cell counts came from reference gene primer amplification. The data were produced by immunoSEQ multiplex PCR, yet TCRdb's version contains in-frame clones alone and is incomplete. D and trimming were read from the DNA, whereas the V and J calls and clone size are those reported in that table. This sample has some 300,000 clones, with about 90% found just once. Assignment of participants to cohorts was predicated upon participant-reported clinical history. The CDR3 runs to 13 residues. Germline CDR1 is SNHLY and CDR2 is FYNNEI. Trimming stripped 4 bases from V and 7 bases from J, with 13 bases between.

The V and J genes are TRBV2 and TRBJ1-1; D is perhaps TRBD1 (6 bases). This TCR came from a woman younger than 30 with acute COVID-19. Sequencing input: PBMCs or T cells enriched from blood (not recorded which). This CDR3 reads CASSVIGTSEAFF. CDR3 sequence (DNA): TGTGCCAGCAGTGTAATAGGGACAAGTGAAGCTTTCTTT.